This T cell receptor (beta chain) was observed in a study of technical replicates of blood from a handful of donors. Assay: immunoSEQ multiplex PCR; the TCRdb copy retains only in-frame clones and omits some. The sample records about 62,000 clones, approximately 89% being singletons. This clone was found once. Germline trimming cut 4 bases from V and 0 bases from J; bases unmatched to any gene: 11. Germline CDR1 is MGHRA and CDR2 is YSYEKL. CDR3 length: 19 amino acids. The clonotype originates from a human donor in good health. Some clones in this sample may be carry-over from other donors' samples. The sample was PBMCs. The V call is TRBV4-1, the J call TRBJ2-3, with TRBD2 matching 12 bases. The CDR3 DNA follows: TGCGCCAGCAGCCTAAGTCTAGCGGGAGGGGGAGCCAGCACAGATACGCAGTATTTT. Translated, it gives CASSLSLAGGGASTDTQYF.